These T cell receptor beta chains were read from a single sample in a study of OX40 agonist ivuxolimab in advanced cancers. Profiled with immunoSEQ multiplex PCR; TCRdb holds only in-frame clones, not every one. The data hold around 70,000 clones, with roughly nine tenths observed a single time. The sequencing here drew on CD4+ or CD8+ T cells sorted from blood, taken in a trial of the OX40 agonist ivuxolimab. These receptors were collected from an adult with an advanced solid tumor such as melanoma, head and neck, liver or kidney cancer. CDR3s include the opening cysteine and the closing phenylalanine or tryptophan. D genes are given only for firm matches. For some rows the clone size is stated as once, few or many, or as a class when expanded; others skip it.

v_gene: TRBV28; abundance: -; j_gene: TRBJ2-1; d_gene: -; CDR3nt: TGTGCCAGCAGTTTCCGGGATTCCCCTAAGGTGCTTTACAATGAGCAGTTCTTC; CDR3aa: CASSFRDSPKVLYNEQFF
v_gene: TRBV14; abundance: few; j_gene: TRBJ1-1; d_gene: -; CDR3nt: TGTGCCAGCAGGAGGTCGAACACTGAAGCTTTCTTT; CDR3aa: CASRRSNTEAFF
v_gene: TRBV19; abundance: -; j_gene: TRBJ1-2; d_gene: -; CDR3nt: TGTGCCAGTAGTACTCGGACAGATTACCCTAACTATGGCTACACCTTC; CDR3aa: CASSTRTDYPNYGYTF
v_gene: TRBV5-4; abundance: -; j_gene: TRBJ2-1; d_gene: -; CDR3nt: TGTGCCAGCTGGGGACGGGGAGAGCAGTTCTTC; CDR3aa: CASWGRGEQFF
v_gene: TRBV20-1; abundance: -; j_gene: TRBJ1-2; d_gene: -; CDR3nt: TGCAGTGCTTCGGACACGGGTGGCTACACCTTC; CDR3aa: CSASDTGGYTF
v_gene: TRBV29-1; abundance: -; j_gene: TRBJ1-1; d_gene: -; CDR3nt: TGCAGCGTTGAAGGACTTCCAGGGGTGAACACTGAAGCTTTCTTT; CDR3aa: CSVEGLPGVNTEAFF
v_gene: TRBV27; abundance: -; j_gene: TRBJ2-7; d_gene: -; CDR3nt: TGTGCCAGCAGTCCGTCCACGGGACGCCTTTACTACGAGCAGTACTTC; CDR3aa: CASSPSTGRLYYEQYF
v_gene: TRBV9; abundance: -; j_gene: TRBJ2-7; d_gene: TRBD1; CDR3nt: TGTGCCAGCAGCGTAGGGGCTAGACAGGGGGGAACCTACGAGCAGTACTTC; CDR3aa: CASSVGARQGGTYEQYF
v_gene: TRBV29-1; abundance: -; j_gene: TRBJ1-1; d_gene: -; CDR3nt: TGCAGCGTTGGAGGTGGAACGAACGCTTTCTTT; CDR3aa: CSVGGGTNAFF
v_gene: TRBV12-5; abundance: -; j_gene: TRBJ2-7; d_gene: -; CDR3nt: TGTGCTAGTGGTTTGGGACATCCCTACGAGCAGTACTTC; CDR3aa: CASGLGHPYEQYF
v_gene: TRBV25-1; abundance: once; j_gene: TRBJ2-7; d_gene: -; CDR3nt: TGTGCCAGCAGTGTCTCCTACGAGCAGTACTTC; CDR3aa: CASSVSYEQYF
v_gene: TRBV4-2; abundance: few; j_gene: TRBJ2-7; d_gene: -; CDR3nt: TGTGCCAGCAGCCAAGTTAACGCGAGGGCGCCATCCTACGAGCAGTACTTC; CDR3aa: CASSQVNARAPSYEQYF
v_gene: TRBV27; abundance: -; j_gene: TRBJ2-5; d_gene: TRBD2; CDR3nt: TGTGCCAGCAGTCCATTAGCGGGGGAACACCAAGAGACCCAGTACTTC; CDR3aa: CASSPLAGEHQETQYF
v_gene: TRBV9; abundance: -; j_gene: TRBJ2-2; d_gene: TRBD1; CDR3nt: TGTGCCAGCAGCGCCCCGGGACAGGGGGCCGGCGGGGAGCTGTTTTTT; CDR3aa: CASSAPGQGAGGELFF
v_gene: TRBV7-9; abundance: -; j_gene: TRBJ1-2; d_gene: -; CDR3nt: TGTGCCAGCAGCTTACAGTACGGCTACACCTTC; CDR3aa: CASSLQYGYTF
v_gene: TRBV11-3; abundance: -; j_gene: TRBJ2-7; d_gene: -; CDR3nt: TGTGCCAGCAGCTTAGGTCCGGACTACGAGCAGTACTTC; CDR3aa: CASSLGPDYEQYF
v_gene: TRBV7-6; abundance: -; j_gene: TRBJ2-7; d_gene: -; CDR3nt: TGTGCCAGCAGCTCTGCGGGACTGACGGATTACGAGCAGTACTTC; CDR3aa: CASSSAGLTDYEQYF
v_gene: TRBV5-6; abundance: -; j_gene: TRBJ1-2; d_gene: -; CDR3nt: TGTGCCAGCAGCCTCCTAGGGGATGGCTACACCTTC; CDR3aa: CASSLLGDGYTF
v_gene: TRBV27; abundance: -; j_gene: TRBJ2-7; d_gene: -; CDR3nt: TGTGCCAGCAGTTTGATGGAGGGTTCCCCCTACGAGCAGTACTTC; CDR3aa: CASSLMEGSPYEQYF
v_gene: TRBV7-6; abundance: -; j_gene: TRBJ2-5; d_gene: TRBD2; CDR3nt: TGTGCCAGCAGCATTGAGCGGGGCCAAGAGACCCAGTACTTC; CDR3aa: CASSIERGQETQYF
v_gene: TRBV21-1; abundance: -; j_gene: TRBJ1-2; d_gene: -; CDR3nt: TGTGCCAGCAGCAAAGAAGCAGGGGTCGGGAATGGCTACACCTTC; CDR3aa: CASSKEAGVGNGYTF
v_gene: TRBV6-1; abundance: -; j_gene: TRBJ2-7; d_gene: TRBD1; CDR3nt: TGTGCCAGCGTGGGGACAGGGACCTTCTACGAGCAGTACTTC; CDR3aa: CASVGTGTFYEQYF
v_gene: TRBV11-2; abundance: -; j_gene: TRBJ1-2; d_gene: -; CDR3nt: TGTGCCAGCAGCTTCTCCCCGGCAGGATTCTATGGCTACACCTTC; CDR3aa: CASSFSPAGFYGYTF
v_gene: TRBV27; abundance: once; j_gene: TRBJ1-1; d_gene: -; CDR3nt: TGTGCCAGCAGTTTATCGATAGCGGGGAACACTGAAGCTTTCTTT; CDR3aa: CASSLSIAGNTEAFF
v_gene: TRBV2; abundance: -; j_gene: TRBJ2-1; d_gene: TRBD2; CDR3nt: TGTGCCAGCAGTGACGTGACTAGCTTCAATGAGCAGTTCTTC; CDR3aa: CASSDVTSFNEQFF
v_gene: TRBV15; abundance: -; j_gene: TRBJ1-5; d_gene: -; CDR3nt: TGTGCCACCAGCAGAGATAGAGGCTACAATCAGCCCCAGCATTTT; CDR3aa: CATSRDRGYNQPQHF
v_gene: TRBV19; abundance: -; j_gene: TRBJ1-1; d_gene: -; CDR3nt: TGTGCCAGTAAATTTGGTACTGAAGCTTTCTTT; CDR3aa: CASKFGTEAFF
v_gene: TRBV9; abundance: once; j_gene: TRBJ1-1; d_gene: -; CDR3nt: TGTGCCAGCAGCGCTTACAGGGAACTCACTGAAGCTTTCTTT; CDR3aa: CASSAYRELTEAFF
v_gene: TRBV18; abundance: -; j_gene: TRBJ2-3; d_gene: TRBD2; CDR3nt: TGTGCCAGCTCACTGACTAGCGGGGGGGTCACAGATACGCAGTATTTT; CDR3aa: CASSLTSGGVTDTQYF
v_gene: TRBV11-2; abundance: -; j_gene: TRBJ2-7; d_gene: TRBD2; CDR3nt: TGTGCCAGCAGCTTAGTGGTGAGCGGGGGTGTTCTGTACGAGCAGTACTTC; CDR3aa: CASSLVVSGGVLYEQYF
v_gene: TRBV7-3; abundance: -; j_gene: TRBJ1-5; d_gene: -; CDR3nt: TGTGCCCCCGGATGGGGTGGTCCGACGGTCTATAGCAATCAGCCCCAGCATTTT; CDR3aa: CAPGWGGPTVYSNQPQHF
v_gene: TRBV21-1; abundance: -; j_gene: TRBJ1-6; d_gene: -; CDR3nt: TGTGCCAGCAGCAAAGTCTCGGTTTCCTATAATTCACCCCTCCACTTT; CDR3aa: CASSKVSVSYNSPLHF
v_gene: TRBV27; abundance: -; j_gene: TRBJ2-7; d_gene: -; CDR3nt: TGTGCCAGCAGTTACCTGCCGCAGGACGGACCCTTCTACGAGCAGTACTTC; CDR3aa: CASSYLPQDGPFYEQYF
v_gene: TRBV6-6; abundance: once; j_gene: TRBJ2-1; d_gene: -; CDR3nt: TGTGCCAGCAGTTACTCCGGTCGGAATGAGCAGTTCTTC; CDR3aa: CASSYSGRNEQFF
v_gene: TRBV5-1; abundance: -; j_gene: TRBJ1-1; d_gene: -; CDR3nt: TGCGCCAGCAGCTTGTCCGAGAACACTGAAGCTTTCTTT; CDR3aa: CASSLSENTEAFF
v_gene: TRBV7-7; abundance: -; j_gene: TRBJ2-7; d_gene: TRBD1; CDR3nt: TGTGCTAGCAGCCCAGGACAGGGGGTAACCTACGAGCAGTACTTC; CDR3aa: CASSPGQGVTYEQYF
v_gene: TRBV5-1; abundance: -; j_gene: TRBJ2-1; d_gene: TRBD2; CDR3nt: TGCGCCAGCAGCCAAGCGGGGAATGAGCAGTTCTTC; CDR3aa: CASSQAGNEQFF
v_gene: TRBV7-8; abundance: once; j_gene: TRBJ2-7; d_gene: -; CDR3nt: TGTGCCAGCAGCTCCAACAGCTACGAGCAGTACTTC; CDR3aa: CASSSNSYEQYF
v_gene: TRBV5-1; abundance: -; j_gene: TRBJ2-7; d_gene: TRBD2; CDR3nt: TGCGCCAGCAGCTGGACTAGCGGAGAGCAGTACTTC; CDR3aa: CASSWTSGEQYF
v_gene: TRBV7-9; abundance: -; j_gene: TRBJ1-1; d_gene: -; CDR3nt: TGTGCCAGCGAGTACAGCACTGAAGCTTTCTTT; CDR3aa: CASEYSTEAFF
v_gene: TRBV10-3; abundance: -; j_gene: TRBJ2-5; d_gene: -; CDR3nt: TGTGCCATCAGTGAGGGGGGGGGCCTTCAAGAGACCCAGTACTTC; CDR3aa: CAISEGGGLQETQYF
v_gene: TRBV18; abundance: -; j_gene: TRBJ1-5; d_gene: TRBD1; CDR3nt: TGTGCCAGCTCGCGTCCCGGGACAGGGTACAATCAGCCCCAGCATTTT; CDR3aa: CASSRPGTGYNQPQHF
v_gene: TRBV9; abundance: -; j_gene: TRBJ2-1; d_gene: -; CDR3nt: TGTGCCAGCAGCGTAAAGATTAGCGCGGCCTACAATGAGCAGTTCTTC; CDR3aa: CASSVKISAAYNEQFF
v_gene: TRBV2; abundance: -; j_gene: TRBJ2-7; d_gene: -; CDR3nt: TGTGCCAGCCGAGGCAGGGACGGGTACGAGCAGTACTTC; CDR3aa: CASRGRDGYEQYF
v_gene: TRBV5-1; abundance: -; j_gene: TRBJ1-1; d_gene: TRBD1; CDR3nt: TGCGCCAGCAGCTTGCACGACAGGGCTGAAGCTTTCTTT; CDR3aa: CASSLHDRAEAFF
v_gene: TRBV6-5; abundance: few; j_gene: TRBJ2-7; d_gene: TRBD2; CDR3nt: TGTGCCAGCAGTTACTCGACTAGCGGGGGGGCCGAGCAGTACTTC; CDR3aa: CASSYSTSGGAEQYF
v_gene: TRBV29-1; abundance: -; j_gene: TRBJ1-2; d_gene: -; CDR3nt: TGCAGCTCGAGACCTCTCCGGGACCACTATGGCTACACCTTC; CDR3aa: CSSRPLRDHYGYTF
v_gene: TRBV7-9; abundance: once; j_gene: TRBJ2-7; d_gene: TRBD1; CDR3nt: TGTGCCAGCAGCCGACCGGACAGGGGGCAATACGAGCAGTACTTC; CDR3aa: CASSRPDRGQYEQYF
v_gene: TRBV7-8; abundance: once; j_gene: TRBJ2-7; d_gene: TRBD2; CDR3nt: TGTGCCAGCAGCACGGGACTAGCGGGGGTTATGTTTTCCTACGAGCAGTACTTC; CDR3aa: CASSTGLAGVMFSYEQYF
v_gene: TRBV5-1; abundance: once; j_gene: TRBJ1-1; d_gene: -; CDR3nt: TGCGCCAGCAATCCCGCGAACACTGAAGCTTTCTTT; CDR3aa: CASNPANTEAFF
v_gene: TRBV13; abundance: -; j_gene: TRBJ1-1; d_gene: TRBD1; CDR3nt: TGTGCCAGCAGCACAGGGGGTCCTGAAGCTTTCTTT; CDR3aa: CASSTGGPEAFF
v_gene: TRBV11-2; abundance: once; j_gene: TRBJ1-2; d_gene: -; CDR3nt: TGTGCCAGCATTAGTGGGCAGGCAATTGGTAACTATGGCTACACCTTC; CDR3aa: CASISGQAIGNYGYTF
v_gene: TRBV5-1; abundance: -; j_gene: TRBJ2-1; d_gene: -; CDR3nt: TGCGCCAGCAGCTTGGCCGGGGAGCAGTTCTTC; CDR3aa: CASSLAGEQFF